Below, 4 T cell receptor beta chains from the same sample are listed, as sequenced in a study of shared clonotypes between healthy human individuals. Positive CCR7 selection of CD45RO-negative cells yielded the naive CD8 cells, and terminally differentiated effector memory CD45RA+ cells were excluded. The table came from immunoSEQ multiplex PCR; TCRdb's copy has only in-frame clones and leaves some out. The data hold 550,000 to 650,000 clones, with roughly 96% observed a single time. Input material: naive CD8+ T cells sorted from blood. The origin of the receptors is a woman aged 25 to 39 in good health.

The J gene is TRBJ1-1, the V gene TRBV5-4; D perhaps matches TRBD1 (6 bases). The CDR3 consists of 12 residues. Looked up from germline, CDR1 is SGHNT and CDR2 is YYREEE (reference sequence). Trimming took 2 bases from V and 11 from J, leaving 13 bases between them. The CDR3 region is CASSLSRGQAFF. CDR3 coding DNA: TGTGCCAGCAGCTTATCCAGGGGTCAGGCTTTCTTT.

The chain carries TRBV29-1 and TRBJ2-7; no reliable D call. V lost 0 bases and J lost 3, with 15 bases in between. Germline values: CDR1 SQVTM, CDR2 ANQGSEA. CDR3 length equals 15 residues. The CDR3 sequence is CSVEEGQSANYEQYF. CDR3 coding DNA: TGCAGCGTTGAAGAAGGCCAGTCGGCAAACTACGAGCAGTACTTC.

The chain joins TRBV10-3 to TRBJ2-1; TRBD1 agrees at 7 bases. Germline CDR1 reads ENHRY; CDR2 reads SYGVKD. Trimming at V came to 7 bases and at J to 6 bases, leaving 12 bases not matched to a gene. The CDR3 loop spans 15 amino acids. The CDR3 region is CAITEGQGVVNEQFF. In DNA, the CDR3 is TGTGCCATCACGGAAGGGCAGGGGGTGGTCAATGAGCAGTTCTTC.

The CDR3: CASRMGPSNEQYF. Here the CDR3 DNA reads TGTGCCAGCAGAATGGGTCCGTCGAACGAGCAGTACTTC. The V call is TRBV5-8, the J call TRBJ2-7, with D hard to call. V lost 5 bases and J 5 bases, leaving 14 bases between the germline ends. The length of the CDR3 is 13 residues. Germline V gene data show CDR1 as SGHTS and CDR2 as YDEGEE.